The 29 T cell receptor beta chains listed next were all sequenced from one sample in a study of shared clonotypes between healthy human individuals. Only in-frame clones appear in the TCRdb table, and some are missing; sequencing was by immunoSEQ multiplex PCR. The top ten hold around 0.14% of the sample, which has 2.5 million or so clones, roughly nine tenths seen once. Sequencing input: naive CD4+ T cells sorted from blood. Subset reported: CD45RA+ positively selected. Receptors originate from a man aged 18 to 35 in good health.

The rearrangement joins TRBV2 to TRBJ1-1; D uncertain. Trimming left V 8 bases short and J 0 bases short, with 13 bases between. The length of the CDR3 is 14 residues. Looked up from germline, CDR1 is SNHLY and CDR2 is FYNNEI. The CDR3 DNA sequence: TGTGCCAGCGAGCCTTCTCGCTTGAACACTGAAGCTTTCTTT. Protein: CASEPSRLNTEAFF. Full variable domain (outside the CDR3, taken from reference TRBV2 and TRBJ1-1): EPEVTQTPSHQVTQMGQEVILRCVPISNHLYFYWYRQILGQKVEFLVSFYNNEISEKSEIFDDQFSVERPDGSNFTLKIRSTKLEDSAMYFCASEPSRLNTEAFFGQGTRLTVV.

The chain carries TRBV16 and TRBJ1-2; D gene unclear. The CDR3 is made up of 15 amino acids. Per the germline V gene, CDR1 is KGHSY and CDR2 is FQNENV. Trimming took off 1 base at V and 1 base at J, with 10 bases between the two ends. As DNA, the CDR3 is TGTGCCAGCAGCCAATTGGTCGCCCTTAACTATGGCTACACCTTC. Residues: CASSQLVALNYGYTF.

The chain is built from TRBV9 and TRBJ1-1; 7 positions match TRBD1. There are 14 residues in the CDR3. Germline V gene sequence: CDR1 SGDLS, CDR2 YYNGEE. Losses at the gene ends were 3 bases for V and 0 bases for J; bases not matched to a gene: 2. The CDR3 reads CASSAGQVNTEAFF. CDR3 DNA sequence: TGTGCCAGCAGCGCCGGACAGGTGAACACTGAAGCTTTCTTT.

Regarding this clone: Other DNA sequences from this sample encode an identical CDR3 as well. The CDR3 nucleotides read TGTGCCAGCAGTGTAGGAGGAAACACCATATATTTT. As protein: CASSVGGNTIYF. The chain couples TRBV2 to TRBJ1-3; D remains ambiguous. The germline V gene encodes CDR1 SNHLY and CDR2 FYNNEI. V was shortened by 4 bases and J by 4 bases, with 5 bases between the two germline ends. The CDR3 has 12 amino acids.

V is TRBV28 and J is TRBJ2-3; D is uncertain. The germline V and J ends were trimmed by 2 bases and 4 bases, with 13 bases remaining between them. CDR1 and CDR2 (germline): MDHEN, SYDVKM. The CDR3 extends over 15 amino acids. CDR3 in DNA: TGTGCCAGCAGTTTAAGGGTGGATCGGGCAGATACGCAGTATTTT. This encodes CASSLRVDRADTQYF.

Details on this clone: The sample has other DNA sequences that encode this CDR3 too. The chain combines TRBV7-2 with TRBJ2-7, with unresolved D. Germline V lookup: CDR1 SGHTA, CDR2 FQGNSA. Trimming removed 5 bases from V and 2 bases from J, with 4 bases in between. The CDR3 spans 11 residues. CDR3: CASSGTYEQYF. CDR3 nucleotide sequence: TGTGCCAGCAGCGGGACCTACGAGCAGTACTTC.

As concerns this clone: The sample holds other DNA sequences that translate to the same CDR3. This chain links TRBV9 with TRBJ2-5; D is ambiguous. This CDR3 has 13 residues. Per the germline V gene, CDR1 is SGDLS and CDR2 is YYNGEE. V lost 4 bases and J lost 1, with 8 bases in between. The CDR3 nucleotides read TGTGCCAGCAGCCTCCGGGCCCAAGAGACCCAGTACTTC. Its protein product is CASSLRAQETQYF.

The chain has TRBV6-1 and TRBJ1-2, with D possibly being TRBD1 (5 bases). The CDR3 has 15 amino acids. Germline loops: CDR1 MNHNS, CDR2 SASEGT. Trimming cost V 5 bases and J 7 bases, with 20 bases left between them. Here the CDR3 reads CASSTPRGGGSGYTF. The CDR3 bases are TGTGCCAGCAGTACCCCCCGCGGGGGAGGGAGTGGCTACACCTTC.

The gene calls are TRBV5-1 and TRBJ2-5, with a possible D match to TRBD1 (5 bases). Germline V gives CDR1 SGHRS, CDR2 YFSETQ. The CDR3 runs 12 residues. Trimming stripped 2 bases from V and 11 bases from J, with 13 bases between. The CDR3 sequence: CASSFTRTHQYF. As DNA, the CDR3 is TGCGCCAGCAGCTTTACCCGGACACATCAGTACTTC.

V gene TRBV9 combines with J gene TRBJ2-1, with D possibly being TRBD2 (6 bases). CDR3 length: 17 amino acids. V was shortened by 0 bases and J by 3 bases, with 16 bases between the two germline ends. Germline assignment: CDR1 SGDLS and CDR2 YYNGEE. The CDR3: CASSVERELRGYNEQFF. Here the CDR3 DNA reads TGTGCCAGCAGCGTAGAACGCGAATTGCGGGGCTACAATGAGCAGTTCTTC.

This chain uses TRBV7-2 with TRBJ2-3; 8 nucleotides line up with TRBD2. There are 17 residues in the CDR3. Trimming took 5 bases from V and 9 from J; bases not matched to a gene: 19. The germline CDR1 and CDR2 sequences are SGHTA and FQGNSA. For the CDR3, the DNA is TGTGCCAGCAGCGCACTGGCGGGACTAGTCCCCGGAGAGACGCAGTATTTT. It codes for CASSALAGLVPGETQYF. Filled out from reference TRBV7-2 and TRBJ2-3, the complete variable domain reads GAGVSQSPSNKVTEKGKDVELRCDPISGHTALYWYRQSLGQGLEFLIYFQGNSAPDKSGLPSDRFSAERTGGSVSTLTIQRTQQEDSAVYLCASSALAGLVPGETQYFGPGTRLTVL.

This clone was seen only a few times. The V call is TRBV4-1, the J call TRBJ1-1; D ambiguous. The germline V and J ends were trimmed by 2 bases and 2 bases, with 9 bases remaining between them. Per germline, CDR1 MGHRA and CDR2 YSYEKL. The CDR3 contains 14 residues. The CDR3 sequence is CASSQRTSNTEAFF. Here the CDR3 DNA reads TGCGCCAGCAGCCAACGAACGAGTAACACTGAAGCTTTCTTT.

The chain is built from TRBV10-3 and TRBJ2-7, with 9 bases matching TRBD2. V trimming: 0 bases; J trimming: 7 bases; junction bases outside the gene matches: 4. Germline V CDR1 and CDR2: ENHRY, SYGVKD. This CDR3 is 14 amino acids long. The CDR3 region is CAISESGTSGEQYF. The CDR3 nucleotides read TGTGCCATCAGTGAGTCGGGCACTAGCGGGGAGCAGTACTTC.

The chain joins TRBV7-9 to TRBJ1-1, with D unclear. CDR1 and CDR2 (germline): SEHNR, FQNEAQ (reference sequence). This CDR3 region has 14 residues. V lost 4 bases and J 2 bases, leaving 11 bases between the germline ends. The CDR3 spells CASSSGGENTEAFF. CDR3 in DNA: TGTGCCAGCAGCTCCGGCGGCGAAAACACTGAAGCTTTCTTT.

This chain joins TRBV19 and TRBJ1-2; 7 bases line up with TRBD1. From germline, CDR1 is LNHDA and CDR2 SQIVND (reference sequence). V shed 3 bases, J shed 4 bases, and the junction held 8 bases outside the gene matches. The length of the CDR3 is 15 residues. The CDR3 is CASSIAGQTSYGYTF. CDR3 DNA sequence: TGTGCCAGTAGTATTGCGGGACAGACGTCCTATGGCTACACCTTC.

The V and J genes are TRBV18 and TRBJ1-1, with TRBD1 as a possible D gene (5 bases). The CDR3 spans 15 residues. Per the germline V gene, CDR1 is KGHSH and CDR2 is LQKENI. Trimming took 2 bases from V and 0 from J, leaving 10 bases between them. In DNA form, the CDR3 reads TGTGCCAGCTCACCATTCGAGGGGATGAACACTGAAGCTTTCTTT. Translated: CASSPFEGMNTEAFF.

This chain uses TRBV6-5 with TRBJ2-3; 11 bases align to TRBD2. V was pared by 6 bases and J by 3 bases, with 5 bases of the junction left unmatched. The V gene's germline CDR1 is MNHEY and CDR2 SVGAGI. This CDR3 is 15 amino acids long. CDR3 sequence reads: CASRETSGMTDTQYF. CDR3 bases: TGTGCCAGCAGGGAGACTAGCGGGATGACAGATACGCAGTATTTT.

The CDR3 bases are TGTGCCAGCAGCTTAGTCCGCCCCGGTCCTTTGGATACGCAGTATTTT. Translation: CASSLVRPGPLDTQYF. The genes are TRBV11-2 and TRBJ2-3; D is unresolved. Trimming left V 1 base short and J 6 bases short, with 17 bases between. CDR3 size: 16 residues. Germline V gene lookup returns CDR1 SGHAT and CDR2 FQNNGV. Filled out from reference TRBV11-2 and TRBJ2-3, the complete variable domain reads EAGVAQSPRYKIIEKRQSVAFWCNPISGHATLYWYQQILGQGPKLLIQFQNNGVVDDSQLPKDRFSAERLKGVDSTLKIQPAKLEDSAVYLCASSLVRPGPLDTQYFGPGTRLTVL.

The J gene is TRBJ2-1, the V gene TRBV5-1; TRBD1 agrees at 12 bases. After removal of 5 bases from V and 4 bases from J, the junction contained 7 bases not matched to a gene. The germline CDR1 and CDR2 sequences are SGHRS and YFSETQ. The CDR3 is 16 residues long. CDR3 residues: CASSPPGQGAYNEQFF. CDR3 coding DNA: TGCGCCAGCAGTCCCCCGGGACAGGGGGCGTACAATGAGCAGTTCTTC.

The CDR3 DNA follows: TGTGCCAGCAGCACCTACACCATGGATACGCAGTATTTT. It yields the protein CASSTYTMDTQYF. The chain joins TRBV7-3 to TRBJ2-3; no reliable D call. This CDR3 region has 13 residues. V was cut by 5 bases and J by 6 bases, with 12 bases left in between. The germline V gene has CDR1 SGHTA and CDR2 FQGTGA.

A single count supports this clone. In DNA form, the CDR3 reads TGTGCCAGCTCACCAGACTTGGGACTTATACAGTTCTTC. As protein: CASSPDLGLIQFF. This chain links TRBV18 with TRBJ2-1; tentatively, D is TRBD2 (6 bases). Germline V gene lookup returns CDR1 KGHSH and CDR2 LQKENI. The CDR3 extends over 13 amino acids. V was pared by 2 bases and J by 13 bases, with 15 bases between. Combining the CDR3 with reference TRBV18 and TRBJ2-1 gives the whole variable domain NAGVMQNPRHLVRRRGQEARLRCSPMKGHSHVYWYRQLPEEGLKFMVYLQKENIIDESGMPKERFSAEFPKEGPSILRIQQVVRGDSAAYFCASSPDLGLIQFFGPGTRLTVL.

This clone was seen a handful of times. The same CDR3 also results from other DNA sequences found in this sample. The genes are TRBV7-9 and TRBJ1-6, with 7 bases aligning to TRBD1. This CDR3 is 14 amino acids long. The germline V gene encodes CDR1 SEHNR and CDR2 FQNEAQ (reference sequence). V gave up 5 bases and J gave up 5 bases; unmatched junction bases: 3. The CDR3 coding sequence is TGTGCCAGCAGCCCTACAGGGGATAATTCACCCCTCCACTTT. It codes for CASSPTGDNSPLHF.

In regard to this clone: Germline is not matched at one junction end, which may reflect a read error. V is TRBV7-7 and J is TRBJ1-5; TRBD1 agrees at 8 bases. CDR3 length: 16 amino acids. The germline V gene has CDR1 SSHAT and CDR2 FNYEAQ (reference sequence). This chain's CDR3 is CASSEGWTGRYQPQHF. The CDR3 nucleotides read TGTGCTAGCAGCGAGGGATGGACAGGGCGATATCAGCCCCAGCATTTT.

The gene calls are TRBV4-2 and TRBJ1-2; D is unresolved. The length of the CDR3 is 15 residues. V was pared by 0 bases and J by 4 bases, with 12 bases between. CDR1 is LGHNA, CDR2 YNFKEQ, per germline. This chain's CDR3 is CASSQDRDASYGYTF. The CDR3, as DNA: TGTGCCAGCAGCCAAGATCGAGACGCGTCCTATGGCTACACCTTC.

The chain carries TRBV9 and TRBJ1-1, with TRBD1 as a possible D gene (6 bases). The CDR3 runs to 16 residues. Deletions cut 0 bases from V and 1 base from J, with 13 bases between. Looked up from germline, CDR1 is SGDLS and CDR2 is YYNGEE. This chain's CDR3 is CASSVAGGRGNTEAFF. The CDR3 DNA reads TGTGCCAGCAGCGTAGCCGGGGGGCGCGGGAACACTGAAGCTTTCTTT.

CDR3: CASSATPGILVEQFF. The CDR3 coding sequence is TGTGCCAGCAGCGCCACCCCGGGGATCTTGGTTGAGCAGTTCTTC. The chain couples TRBV7-3 to TRBJ2-1; D may be TRBD2 (5 bases). The germline V gene encodes CDR1 SGHTA and CDR2 FQGTGA. Trimming removed 5 bases from V and 9 bases from J, with 20 bases in between. CDR3 length equals 15 residues.

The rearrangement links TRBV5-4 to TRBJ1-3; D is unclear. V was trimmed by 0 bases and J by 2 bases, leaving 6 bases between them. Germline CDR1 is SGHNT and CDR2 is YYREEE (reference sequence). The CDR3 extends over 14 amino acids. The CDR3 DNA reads TGTGCCAGCAGCTTGGGGGCAGCTGGAAACACCATATATTTT. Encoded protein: CASSLGAAGNTIYF. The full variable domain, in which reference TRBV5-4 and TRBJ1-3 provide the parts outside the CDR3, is ETGVTQSPTHLIKTRGQQVTLRCSSQSGHNTVSWYQQALGQGPQFIFQYYREEENGRGNFPPRFSGLQFPNYSSELNVNALELDDSALYLCASSLGAAGNTIYFGEGSWLTVV.

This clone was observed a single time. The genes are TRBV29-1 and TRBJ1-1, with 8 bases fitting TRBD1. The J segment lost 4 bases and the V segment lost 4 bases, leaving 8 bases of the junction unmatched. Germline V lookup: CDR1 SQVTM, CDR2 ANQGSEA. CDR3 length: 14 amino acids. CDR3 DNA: TGCAGCGTTGTAACAGGGGGGATTGGCACTGAAGCTTTCTTT. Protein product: CSVVTGGIGTEAFF. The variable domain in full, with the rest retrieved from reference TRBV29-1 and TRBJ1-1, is SAVISQKPSRDICQRGTSLTIQCQVDSQVTMMFWYRQQPGQSLTLIATANQGSEATYESGFVIDKFPISRPNLTFSTLTVSNMSPEDSSIYLCSVVTGGIGTEAFFGQGTRLTVV.

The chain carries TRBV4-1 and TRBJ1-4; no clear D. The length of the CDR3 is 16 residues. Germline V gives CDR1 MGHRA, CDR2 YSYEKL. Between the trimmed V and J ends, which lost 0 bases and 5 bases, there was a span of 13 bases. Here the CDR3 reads CASSQDYAFRNEKLFF. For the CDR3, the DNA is TGCGCCAGCAGCCAAGATTATGCGTTCAGAAATGAAAAACTGTTTTTT.